A single sample gave rise to the 30 T cell receptor beta chains below, sequenced in a study of cytomegalovirus exposure and HLA in healthy donors. The table came from immunoSEQ multiplex PCR; TCRdb's copy has only in-frame clones and leaves some out. The sample lists roughly 120,000 clones, around 89% occurring once. The sample consisted of PBMCs. The receptors stem from a woman under 40 in good health and CMV-seropositive.

V gene TRBV28 combines with J gene TRBJ2-1, with a tentative D call TRBD2 (5 bases). Germline V gene data show CDR1 as MDHEN and CDR2 as SYDVKM. The CDR3 is 17 amino acids. V was pared by 4 bases and J by 1 base, with 17 bases between. This chain's CDR3 is CASSSPGFTRSYNEQFF. DNA of the CDR3: TGTGCCAGCAGTTCCCCGGGCTTTACTAGATCCTACAATGAGCAGTTCTTC.

The chain uses TRBV29-1 and TRBJ2-7; D may be TRBD1 (6 bases). The V end was cut by 1 base, the J end by 5 bases, with 15 bases between. Per germline, CDR1 SQVTM and CDR2 ANQGSEA. This CDR3 spans 14 amino acids. For the CDR3, the DNA is TGCAGCGTTGAAGCCGGTGGCAGGGGTAACGAGCAGTACTTC. Protein: CSVEAGGRGNEQYF.

This chain uses TRBV25-1 with TRBJ2-1, with a possible D match to TRBD2 (6 bases). Trimming pared 10 bases from V and 3 bases from J, leaving 19 bases between. CDR1 is MGHDK and CDR2 is SYGVNS in the germline V gene. This CDR3 spans 15 amino acids. CDR3 bases: TGTGCCATTCCCGAGGGAGGCTCCCTCTACAATGAGCAGTTCTTC. It codes for CAIPEGGSLYNEQFF.

The chain combines TRBV20-1 with TRBJ1-2; a weak D match, TRBD1 (6 bases). With 4 bases removed from V and 4 bases from J, the gap between germline ends came to 7 bases. The CDR3 has 11 amino acids. Looked up from germline, CDR1 is DFQATT and CDR2 is SNEGSKA (reference sequence). The CDR3 is CSAIQGYGYTF. Written as DNA, the CDR3 is TGCAGTGCTATACAGGGCTATGGCTACACCTTC.

The chain has TRBV4-3 and TRBJ1-2, with unresolved D. Looked up from germline, CDR1 is LGHNA and CDR2 is YSLEER. The CDR3 consists of 15 residues. Between the trimmed V and J ends, which lost 1 base and 3 bases, there was a span of 12 bases. CDR3 sequence reads: CASSQGLDYYYGYTF. The CDR3 DNA reads TGCGCCAGCAGCCAAGGTTTGGACTACTACTATGGCTACACCTTC.

V usage is TRBV7-2 and J usage is TRBJ1-1, with 10 positions matching TRBD1. The junction had 8 bases not matched to a gene; V was cut back by 5 bases and J by 2 bases. Germline CDR1 SGHTA, CDR2 FQGNSA. This CDR3 is 16 amino acids long. CDR3 sequence (DNA): TGTGCCAGCAGCCCCCGGGACAGGGGCTTCAACACTGAAGCTTTCTTT. Translation: CASSPRDRGFNTEAFF. Full variable domain (outside the CDR3, taken from reference TRBV7-2 and TRBJ1-1): GAGVSQSPSNKVTEKGKDVELRCDPISGHTALYWYRQSLGQGLEFLIYFQGNSAPDKSGLPSDRFSAERTGGSVSTLTIQRTQQEDSAVYLCASSPRDRGFNTEAFFGQGTRLTVV.

The V and J genes are TRBV28 and TRBJ2-4, with D perhaps TRBD2 (5 bases). With 6 bases removed from V and 6 bases from J, the gap between germline ends came to 12 bases. The CDR3 extends over 13 amino acids. The germline CDR1 and CDR2 sequences are MDHEN and SYDVKM. The CDR3 DNA sequence: TGTGCCAGCAGCCCCGGGGTGGGAAACATTCAGTACTTC. Amino acids: CASSPGVGNIQYF.

The chain carries TRBV4-1 and TRBJ1-1; D ambiguous. In germline, CDR1 is MGHRA, CDR2 YSYEKL. V lost 0 bases, J lost 1 base, and 9 bases lay in between. CDR3 size: 15 residues. The CDR3 region is CASSQEILPNTEAFF. The DNA for the CDR3 is TGCGCCAGCAGCCAAGAAATTCTTCCGAACACTGAAGCTTTCTTT.

The V gene is TRBV7-9, the J gene TRBJ2-3; D perhaps matches TRBD1 (5 bases). Between the trimmed V and J ends, which lost 3 bases and 2 bases, there was a span of 12 bases. Germline CDR1 SEHNR, CDR2 FQNEAQ (reference sequence). The CDR3 runs to 15 residues. Here the CDR3 DNA reads TGTGCCAGCAGCTTGGCAGGGCCAAACACAGATACGCAGTATTTT. It translates to CASSLAGPNTDTQYF.

The chain combines TRBV7-8 with TRBJ1-5, with 9 bases fitting TRBD1. J was trimmed by 3 bases and V by 5 bases; bases with no gene match: 5. CDR1 is SGHVS, CDR2 FQNEAQ, per germline. The CDR3 is 15 amino acids. CDR3 residues: CASSPGTGINQPQHF. The CDR3 DNA reads as TGTGCCAGCAGCCCTGGGACAGGGATCAATCAGCCCCAGCATTTT. Combining the CDR3 with reference TRBV7-8 and TRBJ1-5 gives the whole variable domain GAGVSQSPRYKVAKRGQDVALRCDPISGHVSLFWYQQALGQGPEFLTYFQNEAQLDKSGLPSDRFFAERPEGSVSTLKIQRTQQEDSAVYLCASSPGTGINQPQHFGDGTRLSIL.

This clone has only one observation. CDR3 sequence: CASSRPDRRTEAFF. CDR3 DNA sequence: TGTGCCAGCAGCCGCCCCGACAGGCGGACTGAAGCTTTCTTT. The J gene is TRBJ1-1, the V gene TRBV7-9; TRBD1 might be the D (6 bases). Germline V gene data show CDR1 as SEHNR and CDR2 as FQNEAQ (reference sequence). The CDR3 is 14 amino acids. With 5 bases removed from V and 5 bases from J, the gap between germline ends came to 15 bases. Full variable domain (outside the CDR3, taken from reference TRBV7-9 and TRBJ1-1): DTGVSQNPRHKITKRGQNVTFRCDPISEHNRLYWYRQTLGQGPEFLTYFQNEAQLEKSRLLSDRFSAERPKGSFSTLEIQRTEQGDSAMYLCASSRPDRRTEAFFGQGTRLTVV.

This clone has a handful of counts. J is TRBJ2-1 and V is TRBV11-2; D is perhaps TRBD2 (6 bases). V lost 6 bases, J lost 6 bases, and 15 bases lay in between. The germline CDR1 and CDR2 sequences are SGHAT and FQNNGV. CDR3 length: 14 amino acids. DNA of the CDR3: TGTGCCAGCAGAAGCGGGTCTAAAACCAATGAGCAGTTCTTC. It codes for CASRSGSKTNEQFF.

This clone occurred once. The V gene is TRBV11-2, the J gene TRBJ2-1; 9 bases are a match to TRBD2. Per the germline V gene, CDR1 is SGHAT and CDR2 is FQNNGV. After removal of 2 bases from V and 9 bases from J, the junction contained 14 bases not matched to a gene. The CDR3 consists of 17 residues. The CDR3 is CASSLSHEGLAATEQFF. The CDR3 DNA reads TGTGCCAGCAGCTTAAGTCATGAGGGACTAGCCGCAACTGAGCAGTTCTTC. The full variable domain, rest sourced from reference TRBV11-2 and TRBJ2-1, is EAGVAQSPRYKIIEKRQSVAFWCNPISGHATLYWYQQILGQGPKLLIQFQNNGVVDDSQLPKDRFSAERLKGVDSTLKIQPAKLEDSAVYLCASSLSHEGLAATEQFFGPGTRLTVL.

This chain connects TRBV19 to TRBJ2-1; 14 nucleotides align to TRBD2. The CDR3 covers 17 residues. Trimming took 5 bases from V and 4 from J; bases not matched to a gene: 7. The V gene's germline CDR1 is LNHDA and CDR2 SQIVND (reference sequence). The CDR3 DNA follows: TGTGCCAGTAGTCTTGGGACTAGCGGGGGCCCTTACAATGAGCAGTTCTTC. Encoded protein: CASSLGTSGGPYNEQFF.

V usage is TRBV4-1 and J usage is TRBJ2-5; the match to TRBD2 covers 8 bases. Germline V lookup: CDR1 MGHRA, CDR2 YSYEKL. This CDR3 is built from 16 residues. With V trimmed by 3 bases and J by 1 base, 7 bases remained unmatched. The CDR3 DNA reads as TGCGCCAGCAGCCATGATTATAGCGGGGTCCAAGAGACCCAGTACTTC. Residues: CASSHDYSGVQETQYF.

The rearrangement joins TRBV5-6 to TRBJ1-2; 8 bases agree with TRBD1. Trimming removed 4 bases from V and 0 bases from J; junction bases left unmatched: 17. The CDR3 runs 19 residues. Germline V gene sequence: CDR1 SGHDT, CDR2 YYEEEE. The CDR3 reads CASSLYPRGPESPNYGYTF. The CDR3, as DNA: TGTGCCAGCAGCCTGTACCCCAGGGGGCCGGAGTCCCCTAACTATGGCTACACCTTC.

The J gene is TRBJ2-2, the V gene TRBV5-1, with 10 bases that match TRBD2. V lost 0 bases and J lost 9; bases outside the gene matches: 14. This CDR3 spans 18 amino acids. Per the germline V gene, CDR1 is SGHRS and CDR2 is YFSETQ. CDR3 DNA sequence: TGCGCCAGCAGCTTGGCCGGAACTAGCGGGATGATAAGGCGGGAGCTGTTTTTT. Its protein is CASSLAGTSGMIRRELFF.

The chain employs TRBV6-1 and TRBJ2-7, with 9 bases identical to TRBD1. The germline V gene has CDR1 MNHNS and CDR2 SASEGT. This CDR3 contains 15 residues. The trim removed 6 bases at V and 1 base at J, leaving 7 bases unmatched. CDR3 DNA sequence: TGTGCCAGCAGAGAGGACAGGGGACGGTCCTACGAGCAGTACTTC. Translating gives CASREDRGRSYEQYF.

This sequence joins TRBV5-6 and TRBJ2-5; 9 bases are a match to TRBD2. The J segment lost 3 bases and the V segment lost 2 bases, leaving 2 bases of the junction unmatched. CDR3 size: 14 residues. Looked up from germline, CDR1 is SGHDT and CDR2 is YYEEEE. For the CDR3, the DNA is TGTGCCAGCAGCTTTATAGCGGGGGAAGAGACCCAGTACTTC. Protein sequence: CASSFIAGEETQYF. Supplemented by reference TRBV5-6 and TRBJ2-5, the full variable domain reads DAGVTQSPTHLIKTRGQQVTLRCSPKSGHDTVSWYQQALGQGPQFIFQYYEEEERQRGNFPDRFSGHQFPNYSSELNVNALLLGDSALYLCASSFIAGEETQYFGPGTRLLVL.

CDR3: CASTSLFGQGSYEQYF. The CDR3 coding sequence is TGTGCCAGCACTAGCCTCTTCGGACAGGGTTCCTACGAGCAGTACTTC. V usage is TRBV28 and J usage is TRBJ2-7; 8 nucleotides agree with TRBD1. Germline assignment: CDR1 MDHEN and CDR2 SYDVKM. CDR3 size: 16 residues. After removal of 7 bases from V and 1 base from J, the junction contained 12 bases not matched to a gene.

V is TRBV25-1 and J is TRBJ2-3; D gene uncertain. Germline V gives CDR1 MGHDK, CDR2 SYGVNS. Trimming removed 8 bases at V and 5 bases at J, with 17 bases between. This CDR3 comprises 14 residues. CDR3 sequence (DNA): TGTGCCAGCGAGGATTCGACGGTCGGAGATACGCAGTATTTT. It translates to CASEDSTVGDTQYF.

The chain couples TRBV7-2 to TRBJ2-7, with D possibly TRBD1 on 6 matching bases. V lost 2 bases and J 6 bases, leaving 14 bases between the germline ends. This CDR3 contains 14 residues. Germline V gives CDR1 SGHTA, CDR2 FQGNSA. This CDR3 reads CASSLQGSIGEQYF. CDR3 in DNA: TGTGCCAGCAGCTTACAGGGGTCCATCGGCGAGCAGTACTTC.

This chain joins TRBV4-1 and TRBJ1-5; perhaps TRBD1 as D (6 bases). Germline CDR1 reads MGHRA; CDR2 reads YSYEKL. Trimming took off 4 bases at V and 2 bases at J, with 15 bases between the two ends. The CDR3 is 16 amino acids. CDR3: CASSLTTGTGNQPQHF. In DNA form, the CDR3 reads TGCGCCAGCAGCCTAACCACAGGGACCGGCAATCAGCCCCAGCATTTT.

The gene calls are TRBV6-5 and TRBJ2-2; D is possibly TRBD2 (6 bases). The CDR3 length is 15 residues. V was clipped by 7 bases and J by 2 bases, with 14 bases between them. The germline V gene has CDR1 MNHEY and CDR2 SVGAGI. In DNA form, the CDR3 reads TGTGCCAGCACTACGGGACTGCTAAACACCGGGGAGCTGTTTTTT. Translating it yields CASTTGLLNTGELFF.

The DNA for the CDR3 is TGTGCCAGCAGCTTGAAGCCCGGGGGAGATACGCAGTATTTT. Translation: CASSLKPGGDTQYF. This chain uses TRBV13 with TRBJ2-3, with a tentative D call TRBD2 (6 bases). Trimming took 3 bases from V and 5 from J, leaving 12 bases between them. CDR3 length: 14 residues. Germline V lookup: CDR1 PRHDT, CDR2 FYEKMQ (reference sequence).

This clone is a singleton in its sample. V and J are TRBV6-6 and TRBJ1-5; D is undetermined. This CDR3 contains 12 residues. The V end lost 5 bases, the J end lost 7 bases, and 9 bases lay between the germline ends. Germline-derived CDR1 and CDR2 are MNHNY and SVGAGI (reference sequence). The CDR3 DNA reads TGTGCCAGCAGTCTAATGCCCCAGCCCCAGCATTTT. Its protein is CASSLMPQPQHF.

This clone has only a few counts. Other DNA sequences in the sample encode the same CDR3. The chain carries TRBV7-9 and TRBJ2-7, with D perhaps matching TRBD2 (5 bases). V lost 0 bases and J lost 3, with 9 bases in between. The CDR3 sequence is 14 residues long. The V gene's germline CDR1 is SEHNR and CDR2 FQNEAQ (reference sequence). CDR3 loop: CASSLALGDYEQYF. DNA for the CDR3: TGTGCCAGCAGCTTAGCCCTCGGGGACTACGAGCAGTACTTC. The full variable domain, rest sourced from reference TRBV7-9 and TRBJ2-7, is DTGVSQNPRHKITKRGQNVTFRCDPISEHNRLYWYRQTLGQGPEFLTYFQNEAQLEKSRLLSDRFSAERPKGSFSTLEIQRTEQGDSAMYLCASSLALGDYEQYFGPGTRLTVT.

The genes are TRBV4-1 and TRBJ2-1; 7 positions agree with TRBD2. The CDR3 covers 15 residues. In germline, CDR1 is MGHRA, CDR2 YSYEKL. V lost 3 bases, J lost 2 bases, and 4 bases stayed unmatched. CDR3 sequence reads: CASSHLGLAYNEQFF. Written as DNA, the CDR3 is TGCGCCAGCAGCCATCTCGGACTAGCCTACAATGAGCAGTTCTTC.

This rearrangement joins TRBV4-1 to TRBJ2-7; 12 bases line up with TRBD2. V shed 1 base, J shed 3 bases, and the junction held 4 bases outside the gene matches. The germline V gene has CDR1 MGHRA and CDR2 YSYEKL. This CDR3 comprises 16 residues. CDR3 residues: CASSQGQTSGGYEQYF. The CDR3 DNA reads TGCGCCAGCAGCCAAGGCCAGACTAGCGGGGGCTACGAGCAGTACTTC.

CDR3 region: CASSPSGTEFYEQYF. The CDR3 DNA reads as TGTGCCAGCAGCCCATCCGGGACAGAATTCTACGAGCAGTACTTC. This chain joins TRBV5-4 and TRBJ2-7; TRBD1 matches 7 bases. V dropped 4 bases and J dropped 3; count of bases not matched to a gene: 10. The length of the CDR3 is 15 residues. The V gene's germline CDR1 is SGHNT and CDR2 YYREEE (reference sequence).